The 17 T cell receptor beta chains listed next were all sequenced from one sample in a study of chemoradiotherapy in HPV16-positive cancers. Libraries were prepared by immunoSEQ multiplex PCR; TCRdb keeps only in-frame clonotypes and omits some of them. This sample has several thousand clones; around 86% occur once, and the top ten carry around 2.5%. The input for sequencing was tumor tissue, taken from a patient who underwent chemoradiotherapy. Source of these receptors: a human donor with HPV-associated anogenital cancer.

This sequence joins TRBV7-9 and TRBJ2-2, with D hard to call. The CDR3 loop spans 13 amino acids. Per germline, CDR1 SEHNR and CDR2 FQNEAQ (reference sequence). V dropped 2 bases and J dropped 3 bases, with 4 bases sitting between them. This CDR3 reads CASSLYDTGELFF. CDR3 DNA sequence: TGTGCCAGCAGCTTATACGACACCGGGGAGCTGTTTTTT. The variable domain in full, completed from reference TRBV7-9 and TRBJ2-2, reads DTGVSQNPRHKITKRGQNVTFRCDPISEHNRLYWYRQTLGQGPEFLTYFQNEAQLEKSRLLSDRFSAERPKGSFSTLEIQRTEQGDSAMYLCASSLYDTGELFFGEGSRLTVL.

The J gene is TRBJ2-7, the V gene TRBV10-3, with TRBD1 identical over 9 bases. The CDR3 has 15 amino acids. The germline gives CDR1 ENHRY, CDR2 SYGVKD. With 2 bases clipped from V and 3 bases from J, the junction kept 5 bases outside the gene matches. The CDR3 DNA reads as TGTGCCATCAGTGAGCCGGGACAGGGTCGCTACGAGCAGTACTTC. This encodes CAISEPGQGRYEQYF.

The genes are TRBV12-5 and TRBJ1-1; D is ambiguous. The CDR3 is made up of 15 amino acids. Germline loops: CDR1 LGHNT, CDR2 FRNRAP. The V and J ends lost 0 bases and 1 base respectively, with 9 bases between them. The CDR3 DNA sequence: TGTGCTAGTGGTTTGGTCTCTCCACGGAACACTGAAGCTTTCTTT. Amino acids: CASGLVSPRNTEAFF.

A single count supports this clone. J is TRBJ1-1 and V is TRBV7-2; unclear D gene. The CDR3 is 15 residues long. V was pared by 3 bases and J by 4 bases, with 15 bases between. Germline assignment: CDR1 SGHTA and CDR2 FQGNSA. The CDR3 loop is CASSFLPGTGTEAFF. Here the CDR3 DNA reads TGTGCCAGCAGCTTTCTCCCGGGTACGGGCACTGAAGCTTTCTTT.

This sequence joins TRBV7-9 and TRBJ2-5, with D maybe TRBD1 (5 bases). This CDR3 is built from 13 residues. Germline V CDR1 and CDR2: SEHNR, FQNEAQ (reference sequence). V was shortened by 6 bases and J by 5 bases, with 13 bases between the two germline ends. CDR3 DNA: TGTGCCAGCAGTTCCACAGGCGCCGAGACCCAGTACTTC. Its translation: CASSSTGAETQYF. Together with reference TRBV7-9 and TRBJ2-5, the CDR3 gives the full variable domain: DTGVSQNPRHKITKRGQNVTFRCDPISEHNRLYWYRQTLGQGPEFLTYFQNEAQLEKSRLLSDRFSAERPKGSFSTLEIQRTEQGDSAMYLCASSSTGAETQYFGPGTRLLVL.

The J gene is TRBJ2-7, the V gene TRBV19; possibly TRBD1 or TRBD2 for D (5 bases each). Per the germline V gene, CDR1 is LNHDA and CDR2 is SQIVND (reference sequence). The V and J ends lost 5 bases and 4 bases respectively, with 18 bases between them. The CDR3 length is 15 residues. In DNA form, the CDR3 reads TGTGCCAGTAGTCCCCTCCCGGGACGGGGATACGAGCAGTACTTC. It is translated as CASSPLPGRGYEQYF.

This clone was picked up one time. At one boundary the junction diverges from the germline segment, which might be a read error. This chain joins TRBV7-8 and TRBJ2-4, with 7 bases lining up with TRBD1. The CDR3 is 12 amino acids. The germline CDR1 and CDR2 sequences are SGHVS and FQNEAQ. The CDR3 region is CASSRPTGHLHF. The CDR3 DNA sequence: TGTGCCAGCAGCCGCCCGACAGGGCACTTACATTTC. The complete variable domain, with remaining parts taken from reference TRBV7-8 and TRBJ2-4, reads GAGVSQSPRYKVAKRGQDVALRCDPISGHVSLFWYQQALGQGPEFLTYFQNEAQLDKSGLPSDRFFAERPEGSVSTLKIQRTQQEDSAVYLCASSRPTGHLHFGAGTRLSVL.

V and J are TRBV27 and TRBJ1-1; TRBD1 matches at 7 bases. CDR1 is MNHEY, CDR2 SMNVEV, per germline (reference sequence). Losses at the gene ends were 4 bases for V and 9 bases for J; bases not matched to a gene: 11. CDR3 length equals 14 residues. The CDR3 sequence is CASSSMTGIDKAFF. The CDR3 DNA is TGTGCCAGCAGTTCTATGACAGGGATAGACAAAGCTTTCTTT.

J is TRBJ2-7 and V is TRBV11-3; D possibly corresponds to TRBD2 (5 bases). Germline lookup yields CDR1 SGHNT and CDR2 YENEEA. The CDR3 runs 15 residues. Trimming removed 2 bases at V and 5 bases at J, with 16 bases between. The CDR3, as DNA: TGTGCCAGCAGCTTACCGGGATCGCCAACCCACGAGCAGTACTTC. The encoded protein is CASSLPGSPTHEQYF.

The rearrangement joins TRBV4-2 to TRBJ2-3; perhaps TRBD1 as D (5 bases). The ends were cut back, 4 bases at V and 2 bases at J, with 16 bases in the middle. The CDR3 totals 16 residues. Germline CDR1 and CDR2: LGHNA and YNFKEQ. The CDR3 DNA is TGTGCCAGCAGCCTTAGAAGGGGTCAGTTCACAGATACGCAGTATTTT. Residues: CASSLRRGQFTDTQYF.

The chain recombines TRBV6-5 with TRBJ2-7; 9 bases line up with TRBD1. With 0 bases clipped from V and 6 bases from J, the junction kept 9 bases outside the gene matches. Germline CDR1 MNHEY, CDR2 SVGAGI. This CDR3 region has 16 residues. The CDR3 bases are TGTGCCAGCAGTTACTCCTACAGGGGGCAGAAGGGCGAGCAGTACTTC. Protein product: CASSYSYRGQKGEQYF.

The CDR3 nucleotides read TGTGCCAGCAGCTTCAGTACCCCCGAGCAGTACTTC. It yields the protein CASSFSTPEQYF. The chain is built from TRBV7-9 and TRBJ2-7; D gene unclear. V gave up 3 bases and J gave up 6 bases, with 9 bases separating them. CDR1 SEHNR and CDR2 FQNEAQ come from the germline V gene (reference sequence). CDR3 length: 12 residues.

The CDR3: CASRGLGSGNTIYF. CDR3 DNA sequence: TGTGCCAGCCGGGGACTGGGCTCTGGAAACACCATATATTTT. The chain has TRBV28 and TRBJ1-3, with D possibly being TRBD1 (5 bases). CDR3 length: 14 residues. Germline CDR1 reads MDHEN; CDR2 reads SYDVKM. V was shortened by 8 bases and J by 0 bases, with 11 bases between the two germline ends.

V is TRBV2 and J is TRBJ1-1; D call uncertain. This CDR3 has 11 amino acids. The V end was cut by 8 bases, the J end by 6 bases, with 10 bases between. The germline gives CDR1 SNHLY, CDR2 FYNNEI. The CDR3 DNA reads TGTGCCAGCGGGAAACTTTCTGAAGCTTTCTTT. Translated, it gives CASGKLSEAFF.

The V call is TRBV2, the J call TRBJ2-7; 10 nucleotides line up with TRBD1. The V and J ends lost 6 bases and 3 bases, in that order; junction bases with no gene match: 8. CDR3 length: 15 amino acids. CDR1 is SNHLY, CDR2 FYNNEI, per germline. The CDR3 DNA sequence: TGTGCCAGCAGACTGGACAGGGGGGGACTCTACGAGCAGTACTTC. Encoded protein: CASRLDRGGLYEQYF.

The chain employs TRBV4-3 and TRBJ2-1; no reliable D call. Germline lookup yields CDR1 LGHNA and CDR2 YSLEER. V lost 4 bases and J lost 10, with 20 bases in between. The CDR3 consists of 15 residues. The DNA of the CDR3 is TGCGCCAGCAGCCCACAAGTTGTCTCCTTGAAGGAGCAGTTCTTC. This encodes CASSPQVVSLKEQFF.

The V call is TRBV9, the J call TRBJ2-1; D ambiguous. The CDR3 is made up of 16 amino acids. Germline V gives CDR1 SGDLS, CDR2 YYNGEE. V was cut by 1 base and J by 4 bases, with 15 bases left in between. CDR3 protein: CASSVLPGGDYNEQFF. The CDR3 DNA reads as TGTGCCAGCAGCGTATTGCCCGGTGGGGATTACAATGAGCAGTTCTTC.